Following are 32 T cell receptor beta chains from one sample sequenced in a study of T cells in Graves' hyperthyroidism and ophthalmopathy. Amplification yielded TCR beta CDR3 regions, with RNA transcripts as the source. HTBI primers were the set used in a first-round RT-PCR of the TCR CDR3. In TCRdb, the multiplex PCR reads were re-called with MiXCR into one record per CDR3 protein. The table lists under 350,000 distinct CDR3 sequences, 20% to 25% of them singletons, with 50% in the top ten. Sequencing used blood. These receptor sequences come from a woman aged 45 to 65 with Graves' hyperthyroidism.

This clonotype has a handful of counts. As DNA, the CDR3 is TGTGCCAGCAGTTCCTCGACCGTCCGGAGGGACACCATATATTTT. This encodes CASSSSTVRRDTIYF. This chain joins TRBV6-2 or TRBV6-3 and TRBJ1-3; D gene ambiguous. Per germline, CDR1 MNHEY and CDR2 SVGEGT. CDR3 size: 15 residues. V was pared by 4 bases and J by 8 bases, with 18 bases between.

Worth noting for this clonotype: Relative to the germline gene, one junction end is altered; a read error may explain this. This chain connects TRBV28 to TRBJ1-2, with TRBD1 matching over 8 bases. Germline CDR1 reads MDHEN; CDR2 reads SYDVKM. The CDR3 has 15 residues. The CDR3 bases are TGCGCCAGCAGTTTTTTTGGCAGGGGGCCCTATGGCTACACCTTC. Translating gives CASSFFGRGPYGYTF.

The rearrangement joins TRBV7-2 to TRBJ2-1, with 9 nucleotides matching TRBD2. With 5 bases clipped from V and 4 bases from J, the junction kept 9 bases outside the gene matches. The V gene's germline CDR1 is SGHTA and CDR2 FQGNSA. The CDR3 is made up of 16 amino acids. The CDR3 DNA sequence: TGTGCCAGCAGCCTAGTTCGACTAGCGGTTTACAATGAGCAGTTCTTC. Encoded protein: CASSLVRLAVYNEQFF.

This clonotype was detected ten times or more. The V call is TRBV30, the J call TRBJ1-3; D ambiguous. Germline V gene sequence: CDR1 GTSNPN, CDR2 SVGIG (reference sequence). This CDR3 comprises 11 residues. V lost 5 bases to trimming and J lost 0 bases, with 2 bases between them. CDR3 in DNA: TGTGCCTGGGGCTCTGGAAACACCATATATTTT. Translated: CAWGSGNTIYF. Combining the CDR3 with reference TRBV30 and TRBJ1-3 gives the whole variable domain SQTIHQWPATLVQPVGSPLSLECTVEGTSNPNLYWYRQAAGRGLQLLFYSVGIGQISSEVPQNLSASRPQDRQFILSSKKLLLSDSGFYLCAWGSGNTIYFGEGSWLTVV.

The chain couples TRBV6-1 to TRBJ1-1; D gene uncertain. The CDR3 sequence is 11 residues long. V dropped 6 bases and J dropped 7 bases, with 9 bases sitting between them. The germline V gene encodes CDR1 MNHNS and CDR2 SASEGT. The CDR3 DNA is TGTGCCAGCAGACGGGAGTTTGAAGCTTTCTTT. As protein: CASRREFEAFF.

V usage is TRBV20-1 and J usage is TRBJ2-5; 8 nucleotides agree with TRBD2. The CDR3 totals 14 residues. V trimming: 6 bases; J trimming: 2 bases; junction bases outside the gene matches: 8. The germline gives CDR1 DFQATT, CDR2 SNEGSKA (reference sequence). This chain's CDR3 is CSAEDVAGQETQYF. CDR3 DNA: TGCAGTGCGGAGGACGTAGCGGGGCAAGAGACCCAGTACTTC.

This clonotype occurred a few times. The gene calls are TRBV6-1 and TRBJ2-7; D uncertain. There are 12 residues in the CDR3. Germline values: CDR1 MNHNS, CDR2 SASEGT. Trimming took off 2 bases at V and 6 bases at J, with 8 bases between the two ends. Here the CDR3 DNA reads TGTGCCAGCAGTGAACTGGGTCGCGAGCAGTACTTC. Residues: CASSELGREQYF.

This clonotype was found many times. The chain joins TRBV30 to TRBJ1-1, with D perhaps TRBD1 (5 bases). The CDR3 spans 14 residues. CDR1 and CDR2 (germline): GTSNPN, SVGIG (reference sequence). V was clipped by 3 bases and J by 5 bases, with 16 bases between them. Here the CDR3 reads CAWREWGGRTEAFF. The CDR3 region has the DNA TGTGCCTGGAGGGAATGGGGCGGAAGGACTGAAGCTTTCTTT.

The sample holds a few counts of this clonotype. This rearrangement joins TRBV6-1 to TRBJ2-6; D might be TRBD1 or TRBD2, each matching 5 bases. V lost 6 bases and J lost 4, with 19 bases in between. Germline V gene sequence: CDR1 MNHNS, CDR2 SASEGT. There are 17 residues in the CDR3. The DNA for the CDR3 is TGTGCCAGCAGCCGGGACCTAACGGTGTCCGGGGCCAACGTCCTGACTTTC. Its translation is CASSRDLTVSGANVLTF.

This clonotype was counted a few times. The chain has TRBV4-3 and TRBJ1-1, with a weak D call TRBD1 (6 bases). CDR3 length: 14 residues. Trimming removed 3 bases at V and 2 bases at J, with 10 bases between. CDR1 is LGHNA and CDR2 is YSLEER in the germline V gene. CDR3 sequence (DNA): TGCGCCAGCAGCCAGACAGGAACTAACACTGAAGCTTTCTTT. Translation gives CASSQTGTNTEAFF.

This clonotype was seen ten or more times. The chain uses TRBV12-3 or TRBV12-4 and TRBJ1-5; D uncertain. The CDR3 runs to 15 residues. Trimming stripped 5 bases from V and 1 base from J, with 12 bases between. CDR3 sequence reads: CASSRALRSNQPQHF. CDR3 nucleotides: TGTGCCAGCAGTAGAGCGCTCCGAAGCAATCAGCCCCAGCATTTT.

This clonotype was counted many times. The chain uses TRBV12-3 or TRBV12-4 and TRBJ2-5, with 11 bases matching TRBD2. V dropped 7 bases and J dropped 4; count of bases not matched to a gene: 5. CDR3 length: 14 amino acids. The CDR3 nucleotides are TGTGCCAGCACCATAACTAGCGGGAGAGAGACCCAGTACTTC. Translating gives CASTITSGRETQYF.

The CDR3 protein is CSARVVRNTEAFF. The CDR3 DNA reads TGCAGTGCTAGAGTTGTCAGGAACACTGAAGCTTTCTTT. The J gene is TRBJ1-1, the V gene TRBV20-1; D ambiguous. Trimming shortened V by 1 base and J by 1 base, and 7 bases separated the two germline ends. This CDR3 has 13 amino acids. Germline V gene data show CDR1 as DFQATT and CDR2 as SNEGSKA (reference sequence).

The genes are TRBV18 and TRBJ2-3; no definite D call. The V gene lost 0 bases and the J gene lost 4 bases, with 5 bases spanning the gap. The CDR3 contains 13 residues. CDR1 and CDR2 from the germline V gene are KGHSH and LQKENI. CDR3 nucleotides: TGTGCCAGCTCACCACCGAGCGCAGATACGCAGTATTTT. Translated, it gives CASSPPSADTQYF.

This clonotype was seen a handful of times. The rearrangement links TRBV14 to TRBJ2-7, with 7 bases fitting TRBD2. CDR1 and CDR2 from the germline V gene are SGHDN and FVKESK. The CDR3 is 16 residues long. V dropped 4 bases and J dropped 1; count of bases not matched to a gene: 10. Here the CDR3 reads CASSPGWREWSYEQYF. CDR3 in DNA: TGTGCCAGCAGCCCTGGTTGGCGGGAGTGGTCCTACGAGCAGTACTTC.

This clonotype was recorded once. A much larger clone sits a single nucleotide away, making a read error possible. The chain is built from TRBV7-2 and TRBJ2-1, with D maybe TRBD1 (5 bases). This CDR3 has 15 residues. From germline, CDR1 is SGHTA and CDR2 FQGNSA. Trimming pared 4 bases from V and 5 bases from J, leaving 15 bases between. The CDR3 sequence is CASSSQWGSHNEQFF. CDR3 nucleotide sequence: TGTGCCAGCAGCTCCCAGTGGGGCAGTCACAATGAGCAGTTCTTC. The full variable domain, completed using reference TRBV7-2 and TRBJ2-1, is GAGVSQSPSNKVTEKGKDVELRCDPISGHTALYWYRQSLGQGLEFLIYFQGNSAPDKSGLPSDRFSAERTGGSVSTLTIQRTQQEDSAVYLCASSSQWGSHNEQFFGPGTRLTVL.

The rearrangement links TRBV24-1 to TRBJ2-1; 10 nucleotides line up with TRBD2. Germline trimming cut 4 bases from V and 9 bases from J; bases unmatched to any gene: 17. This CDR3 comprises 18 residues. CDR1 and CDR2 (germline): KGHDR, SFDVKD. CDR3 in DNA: TGTGCCACCAGTGACCACATTTCCACTAGCGGGAAGGTTCTTGAGCAGTTCTTC. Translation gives CATSDHISTSGKVLEQFF.

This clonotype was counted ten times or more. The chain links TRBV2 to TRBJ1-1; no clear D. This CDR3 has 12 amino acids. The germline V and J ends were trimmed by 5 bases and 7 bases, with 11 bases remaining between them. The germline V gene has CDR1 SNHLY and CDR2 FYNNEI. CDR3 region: CASSFLKGEAFF. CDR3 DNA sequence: TGTGCCAGCAGTTTTCTGAAGGGTGAAGCTTTCTTT.

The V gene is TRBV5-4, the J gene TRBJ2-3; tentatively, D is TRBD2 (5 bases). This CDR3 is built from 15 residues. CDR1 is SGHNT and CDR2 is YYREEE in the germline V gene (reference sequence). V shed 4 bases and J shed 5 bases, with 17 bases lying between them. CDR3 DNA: TGTGCCAGCAGCCCGGCGGGCTCCCCCGGAGATACGCAGTATTTT. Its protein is CASSPAGSPGDTQYF.

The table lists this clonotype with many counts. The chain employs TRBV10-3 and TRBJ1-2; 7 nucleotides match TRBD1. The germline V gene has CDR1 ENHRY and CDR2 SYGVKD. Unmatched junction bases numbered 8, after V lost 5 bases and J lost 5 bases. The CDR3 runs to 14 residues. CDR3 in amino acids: CAISTTGQKYGYTF. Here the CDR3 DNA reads TGTGCCATCAGTACGACGGGACAGAAATATGGCTACACCTTC.

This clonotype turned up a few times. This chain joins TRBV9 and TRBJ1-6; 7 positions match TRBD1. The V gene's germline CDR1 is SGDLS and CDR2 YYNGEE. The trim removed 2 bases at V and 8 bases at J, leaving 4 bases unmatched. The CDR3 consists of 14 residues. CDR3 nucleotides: TGTGCCAGCAGCGTTGGACAGGTCGATTCACCCCTCCACTTT. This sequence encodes CASSVGQVDSPLHF.

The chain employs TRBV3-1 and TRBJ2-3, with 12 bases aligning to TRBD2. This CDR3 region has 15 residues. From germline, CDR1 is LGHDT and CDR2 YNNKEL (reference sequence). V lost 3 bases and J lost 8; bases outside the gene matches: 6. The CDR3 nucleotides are TGTGCCAGCAGCCAGGGTACTAGCGGGAGGAGTACGCAGTATTTT. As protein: CASSQGTSGRSTQYF.

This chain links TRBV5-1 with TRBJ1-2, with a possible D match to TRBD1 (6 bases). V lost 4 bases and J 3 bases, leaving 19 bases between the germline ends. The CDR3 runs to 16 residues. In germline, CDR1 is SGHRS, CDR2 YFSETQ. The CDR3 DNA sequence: TGCGCCAGCAGCCCTGGAGGGGGAATGGGCGACTATGGCTACACCTTC. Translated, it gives CASSPGGGMGDYGYTF.

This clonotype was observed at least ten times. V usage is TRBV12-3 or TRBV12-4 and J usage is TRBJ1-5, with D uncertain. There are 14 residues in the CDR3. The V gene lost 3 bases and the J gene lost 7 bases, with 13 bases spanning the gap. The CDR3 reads CASSFMTGSQPQHF. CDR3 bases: TGTGCCAGCAGTTTTATGACGGGAAGCCAGCCCCAGCATTTT.

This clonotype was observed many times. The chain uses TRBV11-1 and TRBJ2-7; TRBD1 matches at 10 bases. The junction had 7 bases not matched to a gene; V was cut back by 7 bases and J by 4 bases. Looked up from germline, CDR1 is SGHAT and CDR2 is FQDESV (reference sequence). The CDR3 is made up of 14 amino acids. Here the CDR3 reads CASTDRGRIYEQYF. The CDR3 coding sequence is TGTGCCAGCACTGACAGGGGGCGAATATACGAGCAGTACTTC.

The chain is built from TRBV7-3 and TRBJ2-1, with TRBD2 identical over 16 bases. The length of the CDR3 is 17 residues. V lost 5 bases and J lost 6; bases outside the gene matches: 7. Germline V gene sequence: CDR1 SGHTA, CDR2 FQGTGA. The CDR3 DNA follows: TGTGCCAGCAGCCCCGCGGGACTAGCGGGGGGGCTCAATGAGCAGTTCTTC. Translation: CASSPAGLAGGLNEQFF.

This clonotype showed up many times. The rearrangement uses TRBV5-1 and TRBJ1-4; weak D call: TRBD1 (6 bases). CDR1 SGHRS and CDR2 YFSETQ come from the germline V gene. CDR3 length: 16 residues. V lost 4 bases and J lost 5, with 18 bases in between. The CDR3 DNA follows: TGCGCCAGCAGCATTACGACGACAGGACCGAATGAAAAACTGTTTTTT. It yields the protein CASSITTTGPNEKLFF.

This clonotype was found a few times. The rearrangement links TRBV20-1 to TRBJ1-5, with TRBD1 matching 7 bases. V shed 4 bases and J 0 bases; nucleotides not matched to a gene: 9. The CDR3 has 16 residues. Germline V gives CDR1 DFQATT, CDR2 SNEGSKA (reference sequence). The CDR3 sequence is CSAIPGQLLSNQPQHF. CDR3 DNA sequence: TGCAGTGCTATACCGGGACAGTTACTTAGCAATCAGCCCCAGCATTTT.

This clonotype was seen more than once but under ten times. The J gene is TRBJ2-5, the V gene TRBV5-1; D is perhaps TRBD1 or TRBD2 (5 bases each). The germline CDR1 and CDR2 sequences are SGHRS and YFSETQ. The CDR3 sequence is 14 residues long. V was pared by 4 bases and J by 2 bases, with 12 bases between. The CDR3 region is CASSEGTWQETQYF. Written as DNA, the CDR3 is TGCGCCAGCAGCGAAGGGACCTGGCAAGAGACCCAGTACTTC.

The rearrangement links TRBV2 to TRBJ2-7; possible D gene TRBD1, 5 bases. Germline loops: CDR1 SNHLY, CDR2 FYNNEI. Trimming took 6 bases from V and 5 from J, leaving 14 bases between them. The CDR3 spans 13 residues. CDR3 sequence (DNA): TGTGCCAGCAGGGCCAGGGTTAACCACGAGCAGTACTTC. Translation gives CASRARVNHEQYF.

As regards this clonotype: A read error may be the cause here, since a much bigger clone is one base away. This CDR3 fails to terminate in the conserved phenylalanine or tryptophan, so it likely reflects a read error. The CDR3 reads CSARDGTGNTEAFL. DNA for the CDR3: TGCAGTGCTAGAGATGGGACAGGGAACACTGAAGCTTTCCTT. The chain employs TRBV20-1 and TRBJ1-1; TRBD1 agrees at 8 bases. V was clipped by 0 bases and J by 1 base; unmatched bases: 1. This CDR3 is built from 14 residues. Looked up from germline, CDR1 is DFQATT and CDR2 is SNEGSKA (reference sequence).

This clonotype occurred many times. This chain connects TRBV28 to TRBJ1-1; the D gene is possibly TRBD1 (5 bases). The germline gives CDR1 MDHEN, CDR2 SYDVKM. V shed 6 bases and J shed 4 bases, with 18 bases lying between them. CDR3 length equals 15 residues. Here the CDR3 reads CASSIPGAGGTEAFF. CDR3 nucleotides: TGTGCCAGCAGCATCCCCGGGGCGGGGGGCACTGAAGCTTTCTTT.